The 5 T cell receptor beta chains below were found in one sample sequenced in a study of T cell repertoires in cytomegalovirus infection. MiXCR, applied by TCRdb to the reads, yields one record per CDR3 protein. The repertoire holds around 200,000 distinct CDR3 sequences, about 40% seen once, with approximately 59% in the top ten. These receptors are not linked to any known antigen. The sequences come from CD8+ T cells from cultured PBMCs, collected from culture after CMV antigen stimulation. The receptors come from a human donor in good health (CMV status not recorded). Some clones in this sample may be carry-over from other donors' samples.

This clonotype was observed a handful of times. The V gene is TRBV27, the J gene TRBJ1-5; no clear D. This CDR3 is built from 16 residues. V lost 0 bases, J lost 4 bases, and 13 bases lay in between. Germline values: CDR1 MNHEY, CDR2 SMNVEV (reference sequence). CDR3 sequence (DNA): TGTGCCAGCAGTTTATCACCCCCCCGGGCTAATCAGCCCCAGCATTTT. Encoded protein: CASSLSPPRANQPQHF.

CDR3 sequence: CASSLVGLGEAYEQYF. For the CDR3, the DNA is TGTGCCAGCAGCTTAGTTGGGTTGGGGGAAGCCTACGAGCAGTACTTC. This chain joins TRBV11-2 and TRBJ2-7; D tentatively reads TRBD1 or TRBD2 (5 bases each). CDR3 length: 16 amino acids. Germline CDR1 and CDR2: SGHAT and FQNNGV. V was pared by 1 base and J by 2 bases, with 15 bases between.

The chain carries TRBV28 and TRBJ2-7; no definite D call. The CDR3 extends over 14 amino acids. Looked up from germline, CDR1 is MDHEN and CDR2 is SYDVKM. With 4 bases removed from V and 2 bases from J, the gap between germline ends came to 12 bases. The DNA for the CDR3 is TGTGCCAGCAGTTCACGCGTGTCAGCCTACGAGCAGTACTTC. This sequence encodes CASSSRVSAYEQYF.

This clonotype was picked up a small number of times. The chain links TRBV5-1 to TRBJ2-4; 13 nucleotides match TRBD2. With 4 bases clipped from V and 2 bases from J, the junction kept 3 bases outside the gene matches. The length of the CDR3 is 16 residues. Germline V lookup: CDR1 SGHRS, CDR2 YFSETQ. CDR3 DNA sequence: TGCGCCAGCAGCCTGACTAGCGGGAGGCCCAAAAACATTCAGTACTTC. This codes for CASSLTSGRPKNIQYF.

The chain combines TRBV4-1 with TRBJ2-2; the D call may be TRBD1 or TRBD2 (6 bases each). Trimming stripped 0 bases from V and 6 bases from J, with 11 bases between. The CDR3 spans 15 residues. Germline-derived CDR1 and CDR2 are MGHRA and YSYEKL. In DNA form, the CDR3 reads TGCGCCAGCAGCCAAGATAGAGGGGGGCCCGGGGAGCTGTTTTTT. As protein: CASSQDRGGPGELFF.